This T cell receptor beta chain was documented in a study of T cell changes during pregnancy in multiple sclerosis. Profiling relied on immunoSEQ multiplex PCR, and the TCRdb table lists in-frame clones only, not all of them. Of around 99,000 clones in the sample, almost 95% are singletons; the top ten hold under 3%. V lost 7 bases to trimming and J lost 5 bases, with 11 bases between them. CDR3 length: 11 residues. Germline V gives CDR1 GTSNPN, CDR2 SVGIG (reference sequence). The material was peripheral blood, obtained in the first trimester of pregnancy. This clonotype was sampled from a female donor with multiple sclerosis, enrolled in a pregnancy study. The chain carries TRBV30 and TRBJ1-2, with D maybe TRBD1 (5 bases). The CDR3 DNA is TGTGCCTTACACAGGCCTTATGGCTACACCTTC. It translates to CALHRPYGYTF. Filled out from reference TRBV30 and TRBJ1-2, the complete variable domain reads SQTIHQWPATLVQPVGSPLSLECTVEGTSNPNLYWYRQAAGRGLQLLFYSVGIGQISSEVPQNLSASRPQDRQFILSSKKLLLSDSGFYLCALHRPYGYTFGSGTRLTVV.